Described below is a single T cell receptor beta chain sequence and its context. This sample is drawn from a study of blood T cell repertoires in COVID-19. Some clones are missing from TCRdb's copy, which holds only in-frame ones; the method was immunoSEQ multiplex PCR. The data hold 95,000 to 130,000 clones, with 90% observed a single time. This CDR3 comprises 17 residues. V shed 4 bases and J 0 bases; nucleotides not matched to a gene: 11. Germline lookup yields CDR1 SGDLS and CDR2 YYNGEE. This chain connects TRBV9 to TRBJ2-7; 9 bases are a match to TRBD1. The sequenced sample consisted of peripheral blood. The TCR comes from a human donor with active COVID-19. The donor label of this sample is uncertain. The CDR3 sequence: CASSPKRTGESSYEQYF. The DNA of the CDR3 is TGTGCCAGCAGCCCAAAAAGGACAGGGGAGAGCTCCTACGAGCAGTACTTC.